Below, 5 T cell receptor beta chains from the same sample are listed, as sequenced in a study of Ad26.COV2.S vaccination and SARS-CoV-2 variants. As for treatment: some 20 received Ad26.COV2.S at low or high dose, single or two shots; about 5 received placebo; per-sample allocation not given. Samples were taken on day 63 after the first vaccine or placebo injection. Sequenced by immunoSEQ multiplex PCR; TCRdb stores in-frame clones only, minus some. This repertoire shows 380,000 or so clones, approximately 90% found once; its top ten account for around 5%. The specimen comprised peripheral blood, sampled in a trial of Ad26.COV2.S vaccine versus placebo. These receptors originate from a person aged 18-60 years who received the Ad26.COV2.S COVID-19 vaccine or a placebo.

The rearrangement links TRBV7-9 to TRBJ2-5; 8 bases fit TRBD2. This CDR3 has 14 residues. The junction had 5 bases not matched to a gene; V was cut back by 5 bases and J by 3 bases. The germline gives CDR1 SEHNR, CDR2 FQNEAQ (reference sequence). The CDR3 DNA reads TGTGCCAGCAGCACGACTAGCGCTGAAGAGACCCAGTACTTC. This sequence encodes CASSTTSAEETQYF.

This CDR3 reads CATSREFPGAGDTQYF. The CDR3 DNA reads as TGTGCCACCAGCAGAGAGTTCCCGGGGGCGGGTGATACGCAGTATTTT. The chain carries TRBV15 and TRBJ2-3; D possibly matches TRBD1 or TRBD2 (6 bases each). The ends were cut back, 0 bases at V and 6 bases at J, with 16 bases in the middle. The germline gives CDR1 LNHNV, CDR2 YYDKDF (reference sequence). The CDR3 runs 16 residues.

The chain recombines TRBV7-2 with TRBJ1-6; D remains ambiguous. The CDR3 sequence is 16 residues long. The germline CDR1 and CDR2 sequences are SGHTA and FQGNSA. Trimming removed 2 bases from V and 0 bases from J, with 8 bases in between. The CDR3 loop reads CASSLTGNSYNSPLHF. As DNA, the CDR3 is TGTGCCAGCAGCTTAACTGGGAACTCCTATAATTCACCCCTCCACTTT.

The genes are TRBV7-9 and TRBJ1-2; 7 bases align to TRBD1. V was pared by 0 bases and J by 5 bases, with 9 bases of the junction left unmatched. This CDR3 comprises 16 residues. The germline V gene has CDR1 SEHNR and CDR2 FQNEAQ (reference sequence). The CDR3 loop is CASSLAPWARGYGYTF. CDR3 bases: TGTGCCAGCAGCTTAGCACCCTGGGCCAGGGGGTATGGCTACACCTTC. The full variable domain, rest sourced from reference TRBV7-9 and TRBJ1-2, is DTGVSQNPRHKITKRGQNVTFRCDPISEHNRLYWYRQTLGQGPEFLTYFQNEAQLEKSRLLSDRFSAERPKGSFSTLEIQRTEQGDSAMYLCASSLAPWARGYGYTFGSGTRLTVV.

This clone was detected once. The CDR3 DNA is TGTGCCAGCAGCATTCTAGCGGGCAAAGCCTACAATGAGCAGTTCTTC. Encoded protein: CASSILAGKAYNEQFF. The V call is TRBV5-6, the J call TRBJ2-1; TRBD2 aligns across 8 bases. The CDR3 covers 16 residues. J was trimmed by 2 bases and V by 4 bases; bases with no gene match: 8. Germline-derived CDR1 and CDR2 are SGHDT and YYEEEE. Full variable domain (rest looked up from reference TRBV5-6 and TRBJ2-1): DAGVTQSPTHLIKTRGQQVTLRCSPKSGHDTVSWYQQALGQGPQFIFQYYEEEERQRGNFPDRFSGHQFPNYSSELNVNALLLGDSALYLCASSILAGKAYNEQFFGPGTRLTVL.